The sequence of this T cell receptor beta chain was determined in a study of Ad26.COV2.S vaccination and SARS-CoV-2 variants. Method: immunoSEQ multiplex PCR; TCRdb's copy keeps in-frame clones and lacks some. Seen here are about 350,000 clones, roughly 90% observed once, and the top ten hold approximately 5.9%. Germline V lookup: CDR1 MNHEY, CDR2 SVGAGI. The ends lost 2 bases at V and 5 bases at J; junction bases unmatched: 7. CDR3 length equals 15 residues. Treatment of the sample: roughly 20 received Ad26.COV2.S at low or high dose, single or two shots; 5 received placebo; per-sample allocation not given. The samples were gathered on day 63 after the first injection of vaccine or placebo.

The clonotype was recovered from a person aged 18-65 years who received the Ad26.COV2.S COVID-19 vaccine or a placebo. The sequenced sample was peripheral blood, obtained in a trial of Ad26.COV2.S vaccine versus placebo. The rearrangement links TRBV6-5 to TRBJ1-2, with 8 bases fitting TRBD1. The CDR3, as DNA: TGTGCCAGCAGTTACCGGGACAGGATGATTTATGGCTACACCTTC. Its translation is CASSYRDRMIYGYTF.